This T cell receptor beta chain was observed in a study of blood T cell repertoires in COVID-19. In the study overall: Whether acute or convalescent, the COVID-19 samples came from the United States, Italy and Spain. The analysed material was cDNA or gDNA that came from T cells, B-cell-depleted T cells, or PBMCs.

Some clones are missing from TCRdb's copy, which holds only in-frame ones; the method was immunoSEQ multiplex PCR. The repertoire has about 89,000 clones, approximately 86% of them found once; the top ten carry more than 1%. V dropped 3 bases and J dropped 6 bases, with 8 bases sitting between them. The CDR3 length is 12 residues. Looked up from germline, CDR1 is SNHLY and CDR2 is FYNNEI. Input material: peripheral blood. The chain uses TRBV2 and TRBJ1-1; no clear D. The source is an elderly man with active or convalescent COVID-19. CDR3 in DNA: TGTGCCAGCAGTGATAGTGGTCCTGAAGCTTTCTTT. It translates to CASSDSGPEAFF.